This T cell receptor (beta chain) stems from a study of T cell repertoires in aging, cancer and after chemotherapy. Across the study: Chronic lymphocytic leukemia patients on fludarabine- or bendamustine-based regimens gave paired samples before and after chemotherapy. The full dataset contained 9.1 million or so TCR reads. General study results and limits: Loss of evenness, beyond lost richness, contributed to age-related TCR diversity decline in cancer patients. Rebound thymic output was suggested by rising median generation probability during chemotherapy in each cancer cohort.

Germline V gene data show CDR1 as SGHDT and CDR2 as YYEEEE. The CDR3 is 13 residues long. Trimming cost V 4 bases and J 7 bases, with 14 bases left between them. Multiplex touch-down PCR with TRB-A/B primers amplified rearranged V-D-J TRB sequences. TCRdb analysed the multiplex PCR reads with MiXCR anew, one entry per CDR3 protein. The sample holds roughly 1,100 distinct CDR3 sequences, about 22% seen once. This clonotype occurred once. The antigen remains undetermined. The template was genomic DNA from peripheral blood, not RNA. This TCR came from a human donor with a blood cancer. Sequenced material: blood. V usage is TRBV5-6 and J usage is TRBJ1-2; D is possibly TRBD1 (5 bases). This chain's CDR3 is CASSLGGGGGYTF. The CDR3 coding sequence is TGTGCCAGCAGCCTGGGCGGGGGAGGTGGCTACACCTTC.